The rows below give T cell receptor beta chains drawn from one sample of a study of beta chain features in type 1 diabetes. Data came from immunoSEQ multiplex PCR; TCRdb stores just in-frame clones and leaves some out. The data contain about 160,000 clones, around 8.6% of them singletons. The material sequenced was central memory CD4+ T cells from blood. Every receptor here comes from a woman between 18 and 30 years old with type 1 diabetes. CDR3s include the opening cysteine and the closing phenylalanine or tryptophan. A D gene is named only where the DNA matches it firmly. Clone sizes are given selectively: once, few, many, or a class where the clone is expanded.

few	TRBV5-4	TRBD2	TRBJ2-5	CASSLPGTTQETQYF	TGTGCCAGCAGCCTACCCGGGACTACTCAAGAGACCCAGTACTTC
many	TRBV2	-	TRBJ2-5	CASTAQGLRETQYF	TGTGCCAGCACGGCGCAGGGCCTCAGAGAGACCCAGTACTTC
few	TRBV6-6	-	TRBJ2-1	CASSYPGNNEQFF	TGTGCCAGCAGTTACCCGGGGAACAATGAGCAGTTCTTC
few	TRBV28	-	TRBJ1-5	CASSPQGRVSNQPQHF	TGTGCCAGCAGTCCCCAGGGGAGGGTGAGCAATCAGCCCCAGCATTTT
-	TRBV7-3	-	TRBJ2-2	CASRRGGDGTGELFF	TGTGCCAGCAGGCGAGGGGGGGACGGGACCGGGGAGCTGTTTTTT
few	TRBV18	TRBD1	TRBJ1-5	CASSPAGGNQPQHF	TGTGCCAGCTCACCCGCAGGGGGGAATCAGCCCCAGCATTTT
-	TRBV4-3	-	TRBJ2-1	CASSQGRGGFNEQFF	TGCGCCAGCAGCCAAGGGAGGGGGGGCTTTAATGAGCAGTTCTTC
few	TRBV5-1	TRBD1	TRBJ1-2	CASSLPGGDYGYTF	TGCGCCAGCAGCTTACCAGGGGGCGACTATGGCTACACCTTC
-	TRBV7-3	-	TRBJ2-3	CASSSIGFRVDSQYF	TGTGCCAGCAGCTCCATAGGTTTTCGTGTGGACTCGCAGTATTTT
-	TRBV10-1	TRBD1	TRBJ1-1	CASSRGQGTEAFF	TGCGCCAGCAGCCGCGGACAGGGCACTGAAGCTTTCTTT
many	TRBV7-2	TRBD1	TRBJ2-5	CASSRTGGRQETQYF	TGTGCCAGCAGCCGGACAGGGGGGCGGCAAGAGACCCAGTACTTC
few	TRBV5-6	TRBD1	TRBJ1-1	CASSLATGVAFF	TGTGCCAGCAGCTTGGCCACAGGGGTAGCTTTCTTT
-	TRBV19	TRBD2	TRBJ2-1	CASSTNSGRTEQFF	TGTGCCAGTAGTACCAATAGCGGGAGGACTGAGCAGTTCTTC
-	TRBV4-2	TRBD2	TRBJ2-7	CASSQGPMVAGASYEQYF	TGTGCCAGCAGCCAAGGCCCAATGGTAGCGGGCGCTTCCTACGAGCAGTACTTC
-	TRBV30	TRBD1	TRBJ2-7	CAWTARDRGLSYEQYF	TGTGCCTGGACCGCCCGGGACAGGGGGCTATCCTACGAGCAGTACTTC
-	TRBV9	-	TRBJ1-1	CASSVYLGEAFF	TGTGCCAGCAGCGTCTATCTAGGCGAAGCTTTCTTT
-	TRBV1	-	TRBJ2-7	CTSSHFIEREGLCDEQYF	TGCACCAGCAGCCACTTCATCGAGCGGGAGGGCCTGTGCGACGAGCAGTACTTC
-	TRBV9	TRBD2	TRBJ2-1	CASSVGLAGGLANEQFF	TGTGCCAGCAGCGTAGGGCTAGCGGGAGGCCTGGCGAATGAGCAGTTCTTC
many	TRBV7-3	TRBD2	TRBJ2-2	CASSSSQSTAGGPGGELFF	TGTGCCAGCAGCTCATCCCAGTCCACAGCGGGAGGGCCTGGCGGGGAGCTGTTTTTT
many	TRBV19	-	TRBJ1-1	CASSIGGLDTEAFF	TGTGCCAGTAGTATAGGCGGATTAGACACTGAAGCTTTCTTT
-	TRBV4-2	-	TRBJ2-7	CASSQDTGERYEQYF	TGTGCCAGCAGCCAAGATACCGGGGAGCGCTACGAGCAGTACTTC
-	TRBV6-5	TRBD2	TRBJ2-5	CASSFGGGQETQYF	TGTGCCAGCAGTTTTGGCGGGGGGCAAGAGACCCAGTACTTC
many	TRBV29-1	TRBD1	TRBJ1-2	CSVGGQDYGYTF	TGCAGCGTTGGCGGACAGGACTATGGCTACACCTTC
-	TRBV5-4	-	TRBJ1-2	CASSLQGSDGYTF	TGTGCCAGCAGCTTGCAGGGGTCTGATGGCTACACCTTC
-	TRBV19	-	TRBJ1-2	CAVYSTSYGYTF	TGTGCCGTATACTCTACTAGCTATGGCTACACCTTC
-	TRBV7-2	TRBD2	TRBJ2-7	CASSYGTSGVYEQYF	TGTGCCAGCAGCTACGGGACTAGCGGAGTCTACGAGCAGTACTTC
-	TRBV7-9	-	TRBJ1-4	CASQQDNEKLFF	TGTGCCAGCCAGCAGGATAATGAAAAACTGTTTTTT
-	TRBV7-3	-	TRBJ1-6	CASSQGSPLHF	TGTGCCAGCAGCCAGGGTTCACCCCTCCACTTT
many	TRBV9	TRBD1	TRBJ1-3	CASSGKTGSGNTIYF	TGTGCCAGCAGCGGAAAGACAGGGTCTGGAAACACCATATATTTT
few	TRBV7-2	TRBD2	TRBJ2-5	CASSSPRGRVQYF	TGTGCCAGCAGCTCCCCCCGAGGGAGGGTTCAGTACTTC
few	TRBV7-2	-	TRBJ2-7	CASSASGVYEQYF	TGTGCCAGCAGCGCCTCGGGGGTGTACGAGCAGTACTTC
few	TRBV5-1	TRBD1	TRBJ2-7	CASSFDRGGSYEQYF	TGCGCCAGCAGCTTCGACAGGGGGGGATCCTACGAGCAGTACTTC
-	TRBV7-2	-	TRBJ2-2	CASSLGATGELFF	TGTGCCAGCAGCTTAGGGGCAACCGGGGAGCTGTTTTTT
few	TRBV7-3	TRBD2	TRBJ2-5	CASSLIGAGAETQYF	TGTGCCAGCAGCTTAATTGGAGCGGGAGCAGAGACCCAGTACTTC
-	TRBV19	TRBD1	TRBJ2-3	CASGRQGRGDTQYF	TGTGCCAGTGGACGACAGGGGCGGGGAGATACGCAGTATTTT
-	TRBV19	-	TRBJ2-1	CASSIEATIYNEQFF	TGTGCCAGTAGTATCGAGGCTACCATATACAATGAGCAGTTCTTC
-	TRBV19	TRBD1	TRBJ1-6	CASVGQGGSPLHF	TGTGCCAGCGTTGGACAGGGAGGGTCACCCCTCCACTTT
-	TRBV5-6	-	TRBJ1-5	CASHSLNQPQHF	TGTGCCAGCCACAGTTTGAATCAGCCCCAGCATTTT
-	TRBV11-1	TRBD2	TRBJ2-3	CASSSSGGSATDTQYF	TGTGCCAGCAGCTCTAGCGGGGGGTCTGCTACAGATACGCAGTATTTT
few	TRBV28	-	TRBJ1-5	CASIGIGEPQHF	TGTGCCAGCATCGGGATCGGGGAGCCCCAGCATTTT
many	TRBV4-3	-	TRBJ2-1	CASSQQGSEQFF	TGCGCCAGCAGCCAACAGGGGTCTGAGCAGTTCTTC
few	TRBV5-1	TRBD1	TRBJ2-7	CASSSGTAYEQYF	TGCGCCAGCAGCTCAGGGACAGCCTACGAGCAGTACTTC
-	TRBV30	-	TRBJ2-5	CAWSEGRVETQYF	TGTGCCTGGAGTGAGGGCAGGGTAGAGACCCAGTACTTC
few	TRBV5-1	-	TRBJ1-2	CASSLNRVKGYTF	TGCGCCAGCAGCTTAAACAGGGTAAAGGGCTACACCTTC
-	TRBV9	TRBD2	TRBJ2-3	CASSISGRARGTDTQYF	TGTGCCAGCAGCATTAGCGGGAGGGCCCGGGGGACAGATACGCAGTATTTT
few	TRBV30	TRBD2	TRBJ2-1	CAWNRGGAYNEQFF	TGTGCCTGGAACCGGGGGGGTGCCTACAATGAGCAGTTCTTC
-	TRBV5-1	TRBD1	TRBJ2-1	CASSWVDRDYNEQFF	TGCGCCAGCAGCTGGGTGGACAGGGATTACAATGAGCAGTTCTTC
few	TRBV27	TRBD1	TRBJ1-1	CASGGTGRNTEAFF	TGTGCCAGCGGTGGGACAGGGAGGAACACTGAAGCTTTCTTT
few	TRBV7-9	-	TRBJ2-3	CASSLAFADTQYF	TGTGCCAGCAGCTTGGCTTTCGCAGATACGCAGTATTTT